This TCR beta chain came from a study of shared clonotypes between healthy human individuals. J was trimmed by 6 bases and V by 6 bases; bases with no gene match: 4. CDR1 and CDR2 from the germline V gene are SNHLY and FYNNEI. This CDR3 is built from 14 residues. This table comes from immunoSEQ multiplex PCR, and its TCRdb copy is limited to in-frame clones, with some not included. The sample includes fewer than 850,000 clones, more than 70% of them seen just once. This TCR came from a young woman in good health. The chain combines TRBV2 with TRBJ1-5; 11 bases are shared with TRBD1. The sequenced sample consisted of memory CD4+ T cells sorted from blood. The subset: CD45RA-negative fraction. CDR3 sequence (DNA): TGTGCCAGCAGGGGGACAGGGGGGACTCAGCCCCAGCATTTT. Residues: CASRGTGGTQPQHF.